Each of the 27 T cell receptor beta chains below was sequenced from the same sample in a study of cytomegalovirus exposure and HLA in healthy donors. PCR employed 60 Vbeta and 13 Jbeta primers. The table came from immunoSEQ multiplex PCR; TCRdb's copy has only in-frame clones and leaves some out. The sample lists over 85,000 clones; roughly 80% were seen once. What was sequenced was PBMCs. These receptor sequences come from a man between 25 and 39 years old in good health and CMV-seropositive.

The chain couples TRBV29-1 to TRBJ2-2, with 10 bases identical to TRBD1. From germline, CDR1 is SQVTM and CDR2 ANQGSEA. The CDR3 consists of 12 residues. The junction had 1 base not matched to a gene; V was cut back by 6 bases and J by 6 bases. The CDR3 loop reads CSVGQGAGELFF. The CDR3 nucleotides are TGCAGCGTAGGACAGGGGGCCGGGGAGCTGTTTTTT.

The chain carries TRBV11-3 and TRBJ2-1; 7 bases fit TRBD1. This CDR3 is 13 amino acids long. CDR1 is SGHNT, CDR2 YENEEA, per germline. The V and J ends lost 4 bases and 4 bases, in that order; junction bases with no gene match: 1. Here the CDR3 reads CASSWGQYNEQFF. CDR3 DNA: TGTGCCAGCAGCTGGGGACAGTACAATGAGCAGTTCTTC.

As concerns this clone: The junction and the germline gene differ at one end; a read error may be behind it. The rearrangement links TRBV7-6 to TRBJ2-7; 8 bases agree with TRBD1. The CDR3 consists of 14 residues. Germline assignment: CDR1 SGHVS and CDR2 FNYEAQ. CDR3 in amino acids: CASSLDRDSHEQYF. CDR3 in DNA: TGTGCCAGCAGCCTGGACAGGGACTCCCACGAGCAGTACTTC. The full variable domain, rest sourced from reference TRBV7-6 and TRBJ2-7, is GAGVSQSPRYKVTKRGQDVALRCDPISGHVSLYWYRQALGQGPEFLTYFNYEAQQDKSGLPNDRFSAERPEGSISTLTIQRTEQRDSAMYRCASSLDRDSHEQYFGPGTRLTVT.

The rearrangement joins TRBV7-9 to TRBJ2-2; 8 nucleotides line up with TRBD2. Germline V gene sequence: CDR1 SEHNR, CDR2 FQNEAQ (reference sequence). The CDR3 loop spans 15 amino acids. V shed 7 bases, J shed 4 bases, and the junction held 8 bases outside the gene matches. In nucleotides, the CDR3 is TGTGCCAGCACCCGGGGGGGGCGAGGCACCGGGGAGCTGTTTTTT. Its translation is CASTRGGRGTGELFF. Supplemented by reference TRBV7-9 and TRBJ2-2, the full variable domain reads DTGVSQNPRHKITKRGQNVTFRCDPISEHNRLYWYRQTLGQGPEFLTYFQNEAQLEKSRLLSDRFSAERPKGSFSTLEIQRTEQGDSAMYLCASTRGGRGTGELFFGEGSRLTVL.

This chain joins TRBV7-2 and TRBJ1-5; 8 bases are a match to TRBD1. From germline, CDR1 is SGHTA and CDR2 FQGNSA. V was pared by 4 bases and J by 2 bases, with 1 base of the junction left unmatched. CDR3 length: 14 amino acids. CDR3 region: CASSSTGGNQPQHF. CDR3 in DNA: TGTGCCAGCAGCTCGACAGGGGGCAATCAGCCCCAGCATTTT.

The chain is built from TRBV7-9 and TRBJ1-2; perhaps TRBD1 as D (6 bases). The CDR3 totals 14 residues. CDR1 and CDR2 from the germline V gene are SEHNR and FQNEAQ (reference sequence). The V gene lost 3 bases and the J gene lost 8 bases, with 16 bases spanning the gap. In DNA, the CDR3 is TGTGCCAGCAGCTTCGTAGCGGGGGCTGGAGGCTACACCTTC. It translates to CASSFVAGAGGYTF.

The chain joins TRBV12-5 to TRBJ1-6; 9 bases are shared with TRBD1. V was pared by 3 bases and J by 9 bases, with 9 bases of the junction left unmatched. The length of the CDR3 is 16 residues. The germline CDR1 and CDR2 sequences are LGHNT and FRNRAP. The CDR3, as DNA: TGTGCTAGTGGTTTTGCCACGGGACAGGGCTCTTCACCCCTCCACTTT. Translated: CASGFATGQGSSPLHF.

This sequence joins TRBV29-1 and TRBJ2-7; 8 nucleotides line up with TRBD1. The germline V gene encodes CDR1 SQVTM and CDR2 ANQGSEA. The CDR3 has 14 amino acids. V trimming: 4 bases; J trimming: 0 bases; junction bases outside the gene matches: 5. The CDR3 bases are TGCAGCGTTGTGGTTACAGGGGGCTCCTACGAGCAGTACTTC. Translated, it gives CSVVVTGGSYEQYF.

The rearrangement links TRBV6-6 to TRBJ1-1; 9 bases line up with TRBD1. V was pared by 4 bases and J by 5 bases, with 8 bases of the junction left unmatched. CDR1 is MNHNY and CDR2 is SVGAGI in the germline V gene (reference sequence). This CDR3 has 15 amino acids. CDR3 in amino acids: CASSSTGGIGTEAFF. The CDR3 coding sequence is TGTGCCAGCAGTTCGACAGGGGGTATCGGAACTGAAGCTTTCTTT.

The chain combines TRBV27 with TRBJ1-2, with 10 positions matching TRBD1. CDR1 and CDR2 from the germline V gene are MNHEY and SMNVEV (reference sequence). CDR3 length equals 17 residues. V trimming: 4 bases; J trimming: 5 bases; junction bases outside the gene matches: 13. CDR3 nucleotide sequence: TGTGCCAGCAGTTCCGACAAGACAGGGGGCGGGTTGTATGGCTACACCTTC. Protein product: CASSSDKTGGGLYGYTF.

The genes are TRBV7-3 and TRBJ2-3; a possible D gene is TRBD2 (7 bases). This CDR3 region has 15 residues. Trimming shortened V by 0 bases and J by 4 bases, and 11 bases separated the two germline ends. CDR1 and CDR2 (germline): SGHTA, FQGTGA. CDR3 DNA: TGTGCCAGCAGCTTAACGGGGGGGCTCTCAGATACGCAGTATTTT. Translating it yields CASSLTGGLSDTQYF.

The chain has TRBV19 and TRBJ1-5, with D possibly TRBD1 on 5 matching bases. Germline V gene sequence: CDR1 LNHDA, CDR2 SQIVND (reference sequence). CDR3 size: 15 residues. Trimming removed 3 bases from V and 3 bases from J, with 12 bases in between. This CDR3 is CASSIRGVPNQPQHF. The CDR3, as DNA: TGTGCCAGTAGTATTCGGGGGGTCCCCAATCAGCCCCAGCATTTT.

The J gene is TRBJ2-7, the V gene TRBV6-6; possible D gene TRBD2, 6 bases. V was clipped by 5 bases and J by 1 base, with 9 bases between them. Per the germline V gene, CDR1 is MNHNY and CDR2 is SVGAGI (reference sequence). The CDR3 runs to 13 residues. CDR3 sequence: CASSGGVSYEQYF. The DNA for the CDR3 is TGTGCCAGCAGTGGAGGGGTTTCCTACGAGCAGTACTTC.

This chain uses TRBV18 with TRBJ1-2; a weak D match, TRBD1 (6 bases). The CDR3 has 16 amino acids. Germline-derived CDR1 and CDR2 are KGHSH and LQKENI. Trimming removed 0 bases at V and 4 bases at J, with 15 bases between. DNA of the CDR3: TGTGCCAGCTCACCACCGGCAGGGGAGGGAACCTATGGCTACACCTTC. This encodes CASSPPAGEGTYGYTF.

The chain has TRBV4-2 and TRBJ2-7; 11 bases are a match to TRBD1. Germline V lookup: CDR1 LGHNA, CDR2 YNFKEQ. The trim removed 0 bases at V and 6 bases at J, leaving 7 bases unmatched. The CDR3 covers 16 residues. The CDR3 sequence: CASSQDFRTGGSEQYF. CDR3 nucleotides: TGTGCCAGCAGCCAAGATTTCAGGACAGGGGGCAGCGAGCAGTACTTC.

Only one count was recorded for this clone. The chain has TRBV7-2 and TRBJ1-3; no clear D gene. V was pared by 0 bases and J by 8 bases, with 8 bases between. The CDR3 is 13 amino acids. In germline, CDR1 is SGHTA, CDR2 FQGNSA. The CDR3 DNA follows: TGTGCCAGCAGCTTAGCGCCCGAGGACACCATATATTTT. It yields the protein CASSLAPEDTIYF.

The CDR3 nucleotides read TGTGCCAGTAGTATCCTTACTAGTCCCGGAACTCTTGGTTATGGCTACACCTTC. Encoded protein: CASSILTSPGTLGYGYTF. The chain has TRBV19 and TRBJ1-2; D gene uncertain. Germline CDR1 and CDR2: LNHDA and SQIVND (reference sequence). V lost 3 bases, J lost 5 bases, and 25 bases lay in between. CDR3 length: 18 residues.

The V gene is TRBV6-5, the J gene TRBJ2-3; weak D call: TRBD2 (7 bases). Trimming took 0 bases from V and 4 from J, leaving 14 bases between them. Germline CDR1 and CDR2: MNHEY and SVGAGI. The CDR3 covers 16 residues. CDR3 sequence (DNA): TGTGCCAGCAGTTACTCGAACTGGGGGGGCCCAGATACGCAGTATTTT. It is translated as CASSYSNWGGPDTQYF.

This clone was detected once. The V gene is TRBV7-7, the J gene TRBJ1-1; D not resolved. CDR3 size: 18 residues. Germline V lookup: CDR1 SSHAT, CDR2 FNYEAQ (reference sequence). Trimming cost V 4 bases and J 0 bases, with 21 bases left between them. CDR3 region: CASSSAAAILNMNTEAFF. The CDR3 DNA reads TGTGCCAGCAGCTCCGCCGCCGCAATTCTTAACATGAACACTGAAGCTTTCTTT.

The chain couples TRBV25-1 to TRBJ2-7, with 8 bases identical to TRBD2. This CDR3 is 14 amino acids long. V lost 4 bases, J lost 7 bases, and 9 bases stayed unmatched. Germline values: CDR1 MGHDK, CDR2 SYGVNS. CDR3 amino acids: CASSVQRGSREQYF. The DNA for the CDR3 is TGTGCCAGCAGTGTTCAGCGGGGGAGTCGGGAGCAGTACTTC.

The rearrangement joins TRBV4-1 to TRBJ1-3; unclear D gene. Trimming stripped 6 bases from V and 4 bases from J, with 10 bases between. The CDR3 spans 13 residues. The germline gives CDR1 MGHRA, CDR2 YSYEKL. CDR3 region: CASSADPGNTIYF. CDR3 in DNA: TGCGCCAGCAGTGCGGATCCAGGAAACACCATATATTTT.

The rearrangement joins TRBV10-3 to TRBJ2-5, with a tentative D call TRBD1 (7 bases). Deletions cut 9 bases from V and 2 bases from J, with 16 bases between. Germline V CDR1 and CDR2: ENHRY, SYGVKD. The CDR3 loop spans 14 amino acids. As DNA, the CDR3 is TGTGCCATTAACAGGGGCGGGAAGCAAGAGACCCAGTACTTC. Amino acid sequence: CAINRGGKQETQYF.

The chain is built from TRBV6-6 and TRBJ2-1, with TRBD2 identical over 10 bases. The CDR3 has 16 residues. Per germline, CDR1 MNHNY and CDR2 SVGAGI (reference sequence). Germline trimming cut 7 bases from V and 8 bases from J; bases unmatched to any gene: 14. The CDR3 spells CASTESGTSVRDEQFF. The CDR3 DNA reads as TGTGCCAGCACCGAATCCGGGACTAGCGTAAGGGATGAGCAGTTCTTC.

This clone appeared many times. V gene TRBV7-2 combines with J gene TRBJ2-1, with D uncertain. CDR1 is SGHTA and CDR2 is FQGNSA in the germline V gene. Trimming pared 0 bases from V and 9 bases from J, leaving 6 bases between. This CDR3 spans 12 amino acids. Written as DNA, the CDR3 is TGTGCCAGCAGCTTAGCGCTTAGTGAGCAGTTCTTC. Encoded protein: CASSLALSEQFF.

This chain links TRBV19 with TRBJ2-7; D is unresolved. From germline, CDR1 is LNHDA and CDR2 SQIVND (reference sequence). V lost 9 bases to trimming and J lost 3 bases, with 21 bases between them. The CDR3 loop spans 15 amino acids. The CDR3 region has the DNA TGTGCCAGCAGCCGAGGTCGGAATAGCCTCTACGAGCAGTACTTC. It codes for CASSRGRNSLYEQYF.

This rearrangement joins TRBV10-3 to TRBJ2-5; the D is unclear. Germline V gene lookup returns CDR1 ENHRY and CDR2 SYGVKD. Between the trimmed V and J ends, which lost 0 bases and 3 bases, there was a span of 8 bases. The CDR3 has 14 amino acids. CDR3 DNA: TGTGCCATCAGTGAGTCGAACAATAAAGAGACCCAGTACTTC. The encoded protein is CAISESNNKETQYF.

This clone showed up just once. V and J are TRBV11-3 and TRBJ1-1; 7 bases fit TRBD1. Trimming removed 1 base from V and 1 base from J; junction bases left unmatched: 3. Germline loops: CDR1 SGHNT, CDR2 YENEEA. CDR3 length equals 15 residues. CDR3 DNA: TGTGCCAGCAGCTTAGTACCAGGGGGGAACACTGAAGCTTTCTTT. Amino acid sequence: CASSLVPGGNTEAFF.